This T cell receptor beta chain was documented in a study of blood T cell repertoires in COVID-19. Across the study: The study drew acute and convalescent COVID-19 samples from the United States, Italy and Spain. PBMCs, B-cell-depleted T cells, or T cells provided the cDNA or gDNA that made up the material.

Libraries were prepared by immunoSEQ multiplex PCR; TCRdb keeps only in-frame clonotypes and omits some of them. The data hold about 300,000 clones, with about nine tenths observed a single time. Germline trimming cut 0 bases from V and 3 bases from J; bases unmatched to any gene: 10. From germline, CDR1 is SGHRS and CDR2 YFSETQ. CDR3 length: 18 residues. Grouping used clinical history reported by participants in a survey and questionnaire. Two negative PCRs, clearance, or symptom resolution had been documented for recovered Cohort 3 donors. This receptor was obtained from a man aged 30 to 39 who had recovered from COVID-19. The sample consisted of PBMCs or T cells enriched from blood (not recorded which). The chain uses TRBV5-1 and TRBJ2-5; TRBD2 agrees at 11 bases. The CDR3 here is CASSLEIAGGLYEETQYF. CDR3 coding DNA: TGCGCCAGCAGCTTGGAGATAGCGGGGGGGCTATATGAAGAGACCCAGTACTTC.